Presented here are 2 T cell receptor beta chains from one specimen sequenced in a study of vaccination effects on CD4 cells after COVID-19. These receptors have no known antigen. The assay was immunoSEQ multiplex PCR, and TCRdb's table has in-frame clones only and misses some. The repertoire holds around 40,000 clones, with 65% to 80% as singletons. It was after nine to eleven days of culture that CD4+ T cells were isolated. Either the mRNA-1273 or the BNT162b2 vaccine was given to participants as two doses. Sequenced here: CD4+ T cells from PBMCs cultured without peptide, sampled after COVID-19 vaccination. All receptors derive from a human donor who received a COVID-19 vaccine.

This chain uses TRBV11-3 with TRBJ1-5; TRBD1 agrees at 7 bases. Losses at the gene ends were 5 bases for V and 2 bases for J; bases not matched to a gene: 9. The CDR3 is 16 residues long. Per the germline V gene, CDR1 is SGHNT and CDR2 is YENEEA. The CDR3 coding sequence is TGTGCCAGCAGCCCAACAGGGGAGGCGGGCAATCAGCCCCAGCATTTT. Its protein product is CASSPTGEAGNQPQHF.

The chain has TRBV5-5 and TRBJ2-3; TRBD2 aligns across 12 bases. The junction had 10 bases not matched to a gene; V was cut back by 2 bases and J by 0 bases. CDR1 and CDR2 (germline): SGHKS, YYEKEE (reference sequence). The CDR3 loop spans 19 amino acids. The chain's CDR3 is CASSLLAGGLTFSTDTQYF. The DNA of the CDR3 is TGTGCCAGCAGCTTACTAGCGGGGGGCCTAACGTTCAGCACAGATACGCAGTATTTT.